Below, one T cell receptor beta chain is given with its context. Its antigen is not identified. Clones were sequenced by immunoSEQ multiplex PCR, and TCRdb holds only the in-frame ones, with some missing. Among under 10,000 clones, roughly 84% were seen once, and the ten largest hold about 2.9%. Between the trimmed V and J ends, which lost 0 bases and 6 bases, there was a span of 4 bases. The CDR3 runs 12 residues. Germline V CDR1 and CDR2: MNHNY, SVGAGI (reference sequence). This sample is drawn from a study of immune evolution from preneoplasia to lung adenocarcinoma. The study, taken as a whole, reports: Clonality was highest in normal lung, lower in later-stage lesions apparently. Top clone share appeared to fall from AAH through AIS, MIA, adenocarcinoma.

The clonotype comes from a person aged 65 to 85 with lung adenocarcinoma. The genes are TRBV6-6 and TRBJ2-3; D is uncertain. What was sequenced was FFPE minimally invasive lung adenocarcinoma tissue. Written as DNA, the CDR3 is TGTGCCAGCAGTTACTCGCGCGATACGCAGTATTTT. This gives the protein CASSYSRDTQYF.